Presented here are 21 T cell receptor beta chains from one specimen sequenced in a study of blood T cell repertoires in COVID-19. TCRdb's copy holds only in-frame clones and misses some; the assay was immunoSEQ multiplex PCR. The sample holds 200,000 to 250,000 clones; 80% are singletons and the top ten take about 4.3%. Sequenced sample: PBMCs or T cells enriched from blood (not recorded which). The receptors derive from a man aged 30-40 years with acute COVID-19.

Remarks on this clone: Germline and junction disagree at one end, which may indicate a read error. The chain has TRBV14 and TRBJ2-1; the D gene is possibly TRBD2 (6 bases). The CDR3 length is 13 residues. CDR1 and CDR2 (germline): SGHDN, FVKESK. The CDR3 here is CASSQELGGDPIF. The CDR3 DNA is TGTGCCAGCAGCCAAGAATTAGGCGGGGACCCGATCTTC.

This chain joins TRBV10-2 and TRBJ1-5; D call uncertain. V was shortened by 3 bases and J by 6 bases, with 9 bases between the two germline ends. The CDR3 spans 13 residues. Looked up from germline, CDR1 is WSHSY and CDR2 is SAAADI. The CDR3 DNA is TGCGCCAGCAGTGACGATGGCATTCAGCCCCAGCATTTT. Translation gives CASSDDGIQPQHF.

The chain joins TRBV13 to TRBJ2-1; tentatively, D is TRBD1 (5 bases). The CDR3 is 15 residues long. The germline V and J ends were trimmed by 0 bases and 7 bases, with 13 bases remaining between them. CDR1 and CDR2 from the germline V gene are PRHDT and FYEKMQ (reference sequence). This CDR3 is CASSLGGVGTNEQFF. The CDR3 bases are TGTGCCAGCAGCTTAGGAGGGGTCGGTACAAATGAGCAGTTCTTC.

V usage is TRBV5-6 and J usage is TRBJ2-3, with D unresolved. Between the trimmed V and J ends, which lost 1 base and 8 bases, there was a span of 8 bases. The CDR3 runs to 12 residues. Germline lookup yields CDR1 SGHDT and CDR2 YYEEEE. In DNA form, the CDR3 reads TGTGCCAGCAGCTTGTACGAGGTTACGCAGTATTTT. It specifies CASSLYEVTQYF. Supplemented by reference TRBV5-6 and TRBJ2-3, the full variable domain reads DAGVTQSPTHLIKTRGQQVTLRCSPKSGHDTVSWYQQALGQGPQFIFQYYEEEERQRGNFPDRFSGHQFPNYSSELNVNALLLGDSALYLCASSLYEVTQYFGPGTRLTVL.

J is TRBJ1-1 and V is TRBV19; possibly TRBD1 for D (6 bases). Germline values: CDR1 LNHDA, CDR2 SQIVND (reference sequence). The CDR3 consists of 13 residues. The V gene lost 10 bases and the J gene lost 6 bases, with 18 bases spanning the gap. In nucleotides, the CDR3 is TGTGCCACTGCTGCGACAGGATCCTCTGAAGCTTTCTTT. Translating it yields CATAATGSSEAFF.

The sample holds one count of this clone. V and J are TRBV6-4 and TRBJ2-1; TRBD1 agrees at 7 bases. V lost 4 bases to trimming and J lost 7 bases; unmatched junction nucleotides: 4. This CDR3 has 13 residues. Per the germline V gene, CDR1 is MRHNA and CDR2 is SNTAGT. CDR3 bases: TGTGCCAGCAGTGGACAGGGTTTAAATGAGCAGTTCTTC. Its translation: CASSGQGLNEQFF.

The V gene is TRBV30, the J gene TRBJ1-1; a possible D gene is TRBD1 (5 bases). The germline V and J ends were trimmed by 4 bases and 10 bases, with 10 bases remaining between them. The CDR3 sequence is 10 residues long. Germline loops: CDR1 GTSNPN, CDR2 SVGIG (reference sequence). CDR3 sequence reads: CAWKGEGAFF. CDR3 nucleotide sequence: TGTGCCTGGAAAGGGGAGGGAGCTTTCTTT.

The chain joins TRBV19 to TRBJ1-5; TRBD1 aligns across 8 bases. This CDR3 comprises 15 residues. Germline V lookup: CDR1 LNHDA, CDR2 SQIVND (reference sequence). After removal of 4 bases from V and 4 bases from J, the junction contained 6 bases not matched to a gene. CDR3: CASSTIDRGNQPQHF. CDR3 DNA sequence: TGTGCCAGTAGTACGATTGACAGGGGAAATCAGCCCCAGCATTTT.

The J gene is TRBJ1-1, the V gene TRBV7-6; 7 bases align to TRBD1. The CDR3 contains 13 residues. Germline CDR1 and CDR2: SGHVS and FNYEAQ. V lost 2 bases, J lost 8 bases, and 5 bases stayed unmatched. DNA of the CDR3: TGTGCCAGCAGCTTAACGCGGGACAGAGAAGCTTTCTTT. It yields the protein CASSLTRDREAFF.

The gene calls are TRBV24-1 and TRBJ1-5, with TRBD1 identical over 8 bases. J lost 5 bases, V lost 3 bases, and 8 bases had no gene match. The CDR3 is 16 amino acids. Germline lookup yields CDR1 KGHDR and CDR2 SFDVKD. In DNA, the CDR3 is TGTGCCACCAGTGATAAAACAGGGGGTCTGCATCAGCCCCAGCATTTT. This translates into CATSDKTGGLHQPQHF.

V usage is TRBV5-1 and J usage is TRBJ1-3; no definite D call. The CDR3 loop spans 15 amino acids. V was cut by 0 bases and J by 0 bases, with 7 bases left in between. Germline V gives CDR1 SGHRS, CDR2 YFSETQ. The CDR3 DNA reads as TGCGCCAGCAGCTTGGGACAAAGCTCTGGAAACACCATATATTTT. Translation: CASSLGQSSGNTIYF.

The gene calls are TRBV10-3 and TRBJ1-3; no reliable D call. Per germline, CDR1 ENHRY and CDR2 SYGVKD. The CDR3 runs to 15 residues. The V gene lost 2 bases and the J gene lost 0 bases, with 8 bases spanning the gap. CDR3 amino acids: CAISEPTDSGNTIYF. CDR3 nucleotides: TGTGCCATCAGTGAGCCTACAGACTCTGGAAACACCATATATTTT.

The chain is built from TRBV7-9 and TRBJ1-1; TRBD1 aligns across 8 bases. From germline, CDR1 is SEHNR and CDR2 FQNEAQ (reference sequence). Germline trimming cut 5 bases from V and 4 bases from J; bases unmatched to any gene: 6. The CDR3 consists of 14 residues. CDR3 amino acids: CASSPGGVLTEAFF. The CDR3 nucleotides read TGTGCCAGCAGCCCAGGGGGCGTACTCACTGAAGCTTTCTTT.

V is TRBV27 and J is TRBJ2-7; 14 bases agree with TRBD2. Germline trimming cut 5 bases from V and 6 bases from J; bases unmatched to any gene: 9. The CDR3 is 16 amino acids. The V gene's germline CDR1 is MNHEY and CDR2 SMNVEV (reference sequence). The CDR3 sequence: CASSLLTSGGASEQYF. The CDR3 region has the DNA TGTGCCAGCAGTCTTCTGACTAGCGGGGGGGCCAGCGAGCAGTACTTC.

The genes are TRBV6-5 and TRBJ2-7; the match to TRBD2 covers 10 bases. CDR1 and CDR2 (germline): MNHEY, SVGAGI. Unmatched junction bases numbered 6, after V lost 8 bases and J lost 2 bases. This CDR3 contains 14 residues. CDR3 sequence: CASGVAGGPYEQYF. CDR3 DNA sequence: TGTGCCAGCGGCGTAGCGGGGGGCCCCTACGAGCAGTACTTC.

The chain couples TRBV21-1 to TRBJ2-7; TRBD2 reflects the table's D call only, with no check against the DNA. TRBV21-1 is designated a pseudogene. The CDR3 runs to 15 residues. Here the CDR3 DNA reads TGTGCCAGCAGCATCCGAGGGGAGGAAACCTACGAGCAGTACTTC. Protein: CASSIRGEETYEQYF.

The rearrangement uses TRBV6-5 and TRBJ2-1; 8 bases match TRBD1. CDR1 MNHEY and CDR2 SVGAGI come from the germline V gene. Trimming took 8 bases from V and 8 from J; bases not matched to a gene: 14. The length of the CDR3 is 15 residues. The CDR3 coding sequence is TGTGCCAGCGGATGGACAGGGACAGCGTGGGATGAGCAGTTCTTC. This encodes CASGWTGTAWDEQFF.

The chain links TRBV10-3 to TRBJ2-2; 9 bases fit TRBD1. Germline V CDR1 and CDR2: ENHRY, SYGVKD. Unmatched junction bases numbered 13, after V lost 5 bases and J lost 6 bases. This CDR3 comprises 17 residues. CDR3 sequence (DNA): TGTGCCATCAGTAGTGACACCGGGACAGGGCCCGCCGGGGAGCTGTTTTTT. Translation: CAISSDTGTGPAGELFF.

This sequence joins TRBV3-1 (or the pseudogene TRBV3-2) and TRBJ2-2; the D gene is possibly TRBD1 (7 bases). The CDR3 is 17 residues long. With 4 bases removed from V and 3 bases from J, the gap between germline ends came to 18 bases. Germline CDR1 LGHDT, CDR2 YNNKEL (reference sequence). The CDR3 spells CASSPPQGGTDTGELFF. CDR3 bases: TGTGCCAGCAGCCCCCCCCAGGGGGGAACGGACACCGGGGAGCTGTTTTTT.

The table lists this clone with a few counts. J is TRBJ2-5 and V is TRBV7-9, with 11 bases identical to TRBD2. Germline V gene data show CDR1 as SEHNR and CDR2 as FQNEAQ (reference sequence). The CDR3 totals 16 residues. Trimming took 3 bases from V and 5 from J; bases not matched to a gene: 8. The CDR3 loop is CASSFSTSGVGETQYF. As DNA, the CDR3 is TGTGCCAGCAGCTTCTCGACTAGCGGGGTGGGGGAGACCCAGTACTTC. The full variable domain, in which reference TRBV7-9 and TRBJ2-5 provide the parts outside the CDR3, is DTGVSQNPRHKITKRGQNVTFRCDPISEHNRLYWYRQTLGQGPEFLTYFQNEAQLEKSRLLSDRFSAERPKGSFSTLEIQRTEQGDSAMYLCASSFSTSGVGETQYFGPGTRLLVL.

This sequence joins TRBV13 and TRBJ1-1; no clear D. The ends were cut back, 3 bases at V and 5 bases at J, with 7 bases in the middle. CDR1 is PRHDT and CDR2 is FYEKMQ in the germline V gene (reference sequence). The CDR3 covers 12 residues. The CDR3 nucleotides are TGTGCCAGCAGCTTGAGAAGTACTGAAGCTTTCTTT. This translates into CASSLRSTEAFF.